What follows are 29 T cell receptor beta chains derived from one specimen sequenced in a study of blood T cell repertoires in COVID-19. Produced via immunoSEQ multiplex PCR; TCRdb's table is partial and in-frame only. The table records 150,000 or so clones, 84% of them present only once. The material sequenced was peripheral blood. The source of these receptors is a middle-aged man who had recovered from COVID-19.

V gene TRBV3-1 (or the pseudogene TRBV3-2) combines with J gene TRBJ2-1; D unresolved. The CDR3 contains 15 residues. Trimming cost V 0 bases and J 2 bases, with 8 bases left between them. CDR1 is LGHDT, CDR2 YNNKEL, per germline (reference sequence). The CDR3 DNA reads TGTGCCAGCAGCCAAGATTACAGTACCTACAATGAGCAGTTCTTC. Translated, it gives CASSQDYSTYNEQFF.

The chain has TRBV7-8 and TRBJ2-1, with TRBD2 matching 10 bases. From germline, CDR1 is SGHVS and CDR2 FQNEAQ. V was pared by 1 base and J by 4 bases, with 7 bases of the junction left unmatched. This CDR3 is 17 amino acids long. The CDR3 is CASSLEPGTSAYNEQFF. The CDR3 DNA sequence: TGTGCCAGCAGCTTAGAACCCGGGACTAGCGCATACAATGAGCAGTTCTTC.

J is TRBJ2-5 and V is TRBV9, with a tentative D call TRBD1 (6 bases). With 4 bases removed from V and 1 base from J, the gap between germline ends came to 11 bases. The CDR3 totals 14 residues. Per the germline V gene, CDR1 is SGDLS and CDR2 is YYNGEE. The CDR3: CASSQGSAQETQYF. The CDR3 region has the DNA TGTGCCAGCAGCCAGGGGTCGGCCCAAGAGACCCAGTACTTC.

V gene TRBV20-1 combines with J gene TRBJ2-5; D gene uncertain. This CDR3 contains 13 residues. Deletions cut 3 bases from V and 5 bases from J, with 13 bases between. Germline lookup yields CDR1 DFQATT and CDR2 SNEGSKA (reference sequence). The CDR3 DNA is TGCAGTGCTAGTCTGCGATATACCGAGACCCAGTACTTC. Protein: CSASLRYTETQYF.

V and J are TRBV20-1 and TRBJ2-1, with unresolved D. Germline CDR1 is DFQATT and CDR2 is SNEGSKA (reference sequence). The CDR3 extends over 10 amino acids. V lost 5 bases to trimming and J lost 8 bases, with 7 bases between them. CDR3 bases: TGCAGTGCTCCAAACTATGAGCAGTTCTTC. Encoded protein: CSAPNYEQFF.

This clone was detected once. V gene TRBV6-5 combines with J gene TRBJ2-6, with TRBD1 identical over 7 bases. Germline V gene lookup returns CDR1 MNHEY and CDR2 SVGAGI. CDR3 length equals 15 residues. J lost 0 bases, V lost 11 bases, and 7 bases had no gene match. The CDR3 protein is CAGRQGPSGANVLTF. CDR3 nucleotides: TGTGCCGGGAGACAGGGTCCCTCTGGGGCCAACGTCCTGACTTTC.

Note on this clone: The same CDR3 also results from other DNA sequences found in this sample. The chain joins TRBV10-3 to TRBJ2-3; D remains unclear. V was trimmed by 4 bases and J by 0 bases, leaving 5 bases between them. The CDR3 spans 13 residues. Germline V lookup: CDR1 ENHRY, CDR2 SYGVKD. The CDR3 spells CAISVTSTDTQYF. CDR3 DNA sequence: TGTGCCATCAGTGTGACAAGCACAGATACGCAGTATTTT.

The chain is built from TRBV24-1 and TRBJ2-3, with 8 bases aligning to TRBD2. V dropped 3 bases and J dropped 6; count of bases not matched to a gene: 13. Germline V gene sequence: CDR1 KGHDR, CDR2 SFDVKD. The CDR3 spans 17 residues. The CDR3 region has the DNA TGTGCCACCAGTGATCCGGGGGGGGTAACGGGAAGGGATACGCAGTATTTT. Translating it yields CATSDPGGVTGRDTQYF.

For the CDR3, the DNA is TGTGCCAGCAGTTTACAACGGGATGGCGAGCAGTACTTC. It translates to CASSLQRDGEQYF. The chain has TRBV12-3 or TRBV12-4 and TRBJ2-7; D might be TRBD2 (5 bases). This CDR3 has 13 residues. Trimming shortened V by 2 bases and J by 6 bases, and 11 bases separated the two germline ends.

V gene TRBV10-3 combines with J gene TRBJ2-7; TRBD1 agrees at 7 bases. The CDR3 is 13 residues long. Trimming cost V 5 bases and J 1 base; bases outside gene matches: 2. CDR1 is ENHRY and CDR2 is SYGVKD in the germline V gene. CDR3 region: CAISTGVSYEQYF. The CDR3, as DNA: TGTGCCATCAGTACAGGGGTATCCTACGAGCAGTACTTC.

This chain connects TRBV6-1 to TRBJ1-5, with D maybe TRBD1 (5 bases). V was trimmed by 2 bases and J by 5 bases, leaving 10 bases between them. CDR1 MNHNS and CDR2 SASEGT come from the germline V gene. The CDR3 runs to 14 residues. In nucleotides, the CDR3 is TGTGCCAGCAGTGAAAGGGCAGGGTATCAGCCCCAGCATTTT. As protein: CASSERAGYQPQHF.

This clone was recorded a few times. The chain uses TRBV7-9 and TRBJ2-3; D is unresolved. The V gene lost 1 base and the J gene lost 3 bases, with 8 bases spanning the gap. Germline V gives CDR1 SEHNR, CDR2 FQNEAQ (reference sequence). CDR3 size: 14 residues. CDR3 amino acids: CASSLDYETDTQYF. The CDR3 bases are TGTGCCAGCAGCTTAGATTACGAGACAGATACGCAGTATTTT.

This chain connects TRBV18 to TRBJ2-7; 9 bases align to TRBD1. The CDR3 length is 16 residues. The germline V gene encodes CDR1 KGHSH and CDR2 LQKENI. After removal of 4 bases from V and 2 bases from J, the junction contained 9 bases not matched to a gene. This chain's CDR3 is CASSRMLGQGTYEQYF. The CDR3 DNA sequence: TGTGCCAGCTCACGAATGTTGGGACAGGGAACCTACGAGCAGTACTTC.

This clone was found once. This chain joins TRBV3-1 (or the pseudogene TRBV3-2) and TRBJ2-5; 10 bases align to TRBD2. The CDR3 contains 17 residues. Trimming cost V 4 bases and J 0 bases; bases outside gene matches: 8. Germline CDR1 LGHDT, CDR2 YNNKEL (reference sequence). DNA of the CDR3: TGTGCCAGCAGCCCGGCTAGCGGGGGACCCTACCAAGAGACCCAGTACTTC. It specifies CASSPASGGPYQETQYF.

The table lists this clone with a count of one. The J gene is TRBJ2-1, the V gene TRBV6-4, with 11 nucleotides matching TRBD2. The CDR3 has 14 residues. The junction had 4 bases not matched to a gene; V was cut back by 4 bases and J by 8 bases. Germline CDR1 reads MRHNA; CDR2 reads SNTAGT. Here the CDR3 DNA reads TGTGCCAGCAGTGCTAGCGGGGGGCGGGATGAGCAGTTCTTC. Residues: CASSASGGRDEQFF.

The chain combines TRBV7-9 with TRBJ2-7, with D possibly being TRBD2 (5 bases). Per germline, CDR1 SEHNR and CDR2 FQNEAQ (reference sequence). The CDR3 contains 13 residues. Trimming shortened V by 9 bases and J by 4 bases, and 16 bases separated the two germline ends. CDR3: CASVPPGRYEQYF. Here the CDR3 DNA reads TGTGCCAGTGTCCCCCCGGGGAGATACGAGCAGTACTTC. The entire variable domain, with the rest obtained from reference TRBV7-9 and TRBJ2-7, is as follows: DTGVSQNPRHKITKRGQNVTFRCDPISEHNRLYWYRQTLGQGPEFLTYFQNEAQLEKSRLLSDRFSAERPKGSFSTLEIQRTEQGDSAMYLCASVPPGRYEQYFGPGTRLTVT.

The chain has TRBV4-3 and TRBJ2-2, with 9 bases matching TRBD1. Germline V gene sequence: CDR1 LGHNA, CDR2 YSLEER. V gave up 4 bases and J gave up 0 bases; unmatched junction bases: 0. The CDR3 is 15 amino acids. The CDR3 bases are TGCGCCAGCAGCCGACAGGGGGCGAACACCGGGGAGCTGTTTTTT. Translation: CASSRQGANTGELFF.

The chain recombines TRBV12-3 or TRBV12-4 with TRBJ2-7; the match to TRBD2 covers 7 bases. Trimming cost V 3 bases and J 6 bases; bases outside gene matches: 5. This CDR3 is 13 amino acids long. The DNA for the CDR3 is TGTGCCAGCAGTTTTAGGGAGGGGAGCGAGCAGTACTTC. Its protein is CASSFREGSEQYF.

The chain joins TRBV30 to TRBJ1-4; no clear D. Germline CDR1 GTSNPN, CDR2 SVGIG (reference sequence). V was cut by 0 bases and J by 2 bases, with 13 bases left in between. CDR3 length: 16 amino acids. Here the CDR3 DNA reads TGTGCCTGGAGTGTAAGGATGTCGGGGACTAATGAAAAACTGTTTTTT. The encoded protein is CAWSVRMSGTNEKLFF. The whole variable domain, remainder taken from reference TRBV30 and TRBJ1-4, is SQTIHQWPATLVQPVGSPLSLECTVEGTSNPNLYWYRQAAGRGLQLLFYSVGIGQISSEVPQNLSASRPQDRQFILSSKKLLLSDSGFYLCAWSVRMSGTNEKLFFGSGTQLSVL.

This chain connects TRBV27 to TRBJ2-7, with 8 bases that match TRBD2. V shed 6 bases, J shed 0 bases, and the junction held 4 bases outside the gene matches. This CDR3 is built from 14 residues. From germline, CDR1 is MNHEY and CDR2 SMNVEV (reference sequence). The CDR3 loop reads CASSPGGSSYEQYF. The CDR3 nucleotides are TGTGCCAGCAGCCCGGGGGGGAGCTCCTACGAGCAGTACTTC.

J is TRBJ1-1 and V is TRBV7-9; maybe TRBD1 (5 bases). Looked up from germline, CDR1 is SEHNR and CDR2 is FQNEAQ (reference sequence). The CDR3 consists of 15 residues. V lost 4 bases, J lost 2 bases, and 14 bases lay in between. DNA for the CDR3: TGTGCCAGCAGCTCTGCGGGGGACCTCAACACTGAAGCTTTCTTT. Its translation: CASSSAGDLNTEAFF.

This chain links TRBV13 with TRBJ1-4; possible D gene TRBD1, 6 bases. Trimming took 4 bases from V and 6 from J, leaving 12 bases between them. Germline assignment: CDR1 PRHDT and CDR2 FYEKMQ (reference sequence). CDR3 size: 14 residues. For the CDR3, the DNA is TGTGCCAGCAGCTCAGGACAGTTTGATGAAAAACTGTTTTTT. As protein: CASSSGQFDEKLFF. The whole variable domain, remainder taken from reference TRBV13 and TRBJ1-4, is AAGVIQSPRHLIKEKRETATLKCYPIPRHDTVYWYQQGPGQDPQFLISFYEKMQSDKGSIPDRFSAQQFSDYHSELNMSSLELGDSALYFCASSSGQFDEKLFFGSGTQLSVL.

CDR3 coding DNA: TGTGCCAGCAGTTACGAGATAGCCACTGAAGCTTTCTTT. Encoded protein: CASSYEIATEAFF. The rearrangement uses TRBV6-6 and TRBJ1-1; D is unclear. This CDR3 has 13 residues. V shed 2 bases and J shed 4 bases, with 8 bases lying between them. The V gene's germline CDR1 is MNHNY and CDR2 SVGAGI (reference sequence).

The chain couples TRBV2 to TRBJ2-5; 10 bases are a match to TRBD1. The CDR3 totals 15 residues. V was pared by 6 bases and J by 4 bases, with 8 bases of the junction left unmatched. CDR1 and CDR2 (germline): SNHLY, FYNNEI. The CDR3 spells CASRVRQGARETQYF. In DNA, the CDR3 is TGTGCCAGCAGAGTTCGACAGGGGGCAAGAGAGACCCAGTACTTC. Variable domain in full (rest from reference TRBV2 and TRBJ2-5): EPEVTQTPSHQVTQMGQEVILRCVPISNHLYFYWYRQILGQKVEFLVSFYNNEISEKSEIFDDQFSVERPDGSNFTLKIRSTKLEDSAMYFCASRVRQGARETQYFGPGTRLLVL.

The chain has TRBV5-8 and TRBJ2-7, with D perhaps matching TRBD1 (6 bases). The V gene's germline CDR1 is SGHTS and CDR2 YDEGEE. There are 15 residues in the CDR3. Trimming took 4 bases from V and 0 from J, leaving 14 bases between them. The CDR3 coding sequence is TGTGCCAGCAGCCACAGGGCGCGTAGCTCCTACGAGCAGTACTTC. Protein product: CASSHRARSSYEQYF.

The chain carries TRBV6-1 and TRBJ2-7; possible D gene TRBD2, 6 bases. CDR1 is MNHNS and CDR2 is SASEGT in the germline V gene. Trimming removed 3 bases from V and 2 bases from J, with 14 bases in between. The length of the CDR3 is 15 residues. CDR3 nucleotides: TGTGCCAGCAGTGATTCAGGGTGGGGGGCCTACGAGCAGTACTTC. Encoded protein: CASSDSGWGAYEQYF.

V is TRBV9 and J is TRBJ2-3; no reliable D call. There are 14 residues in the CDR3. V lost 3 bases, J lost 0 bases, and 8 bases lay in between. CDR1 is SGDLS and CDR2 is YYNGEE in the germline V gene. This CDR3 reads CASSDSPSTDTQYF. The CDR3 DNA reads as TGTGCCAGCAGCGATAGCCCTAGCACAGATACGCAGTATTTT.

This chain links TRBV14 with TRBJ2-7, with unresolved D. Germline CDR1 reads SGHDN; CDR2 reads FVKESK. Between the trimmed V and J ends, which lost 5 bases and 0 bases, there was a span of 5 bases. CDR3 length: 12 amino acids. The CDR3: CASSFSSYEQYF. CDR3 bases: TGTGCCAGCAGCTTCAGCTCCTACGAGCAGTACTTC.

V is TRBV29-1 and J is TRBJ2-7; TRBD1 aligns across 9 bases. J gave up 6 bases and V 6 bases, and 9 bases lay outside the gene matches. Germline lookup yields CDR1 SQVTM and CDR2 ANQGSEA. The CDR3 has 13 residues. In DNA form, the CDR3 reads TGCAGCGTAGGGACAGGGTCGATTGGCGAGCAGTACTTC. Protein product: CSVGTGSIGEQYF.